This TCR beta chain was recovered during a study of OX40 agonist ivuxolimab in advanced cancers. Whole-study context: The treatment was a fully human IgG2 OX40 agonist, ivuxolimab. Partial responses were seen in three patients, one with hepatocellular carcinoma and two with cutaneous melanoma.

Sampling times: baseline, cycle 4 day 1, cycle 7 day 1. Libraries were prepared by immunoSEQ multiplex PCR; TCRdb keeps only in-frame clonotypes and omits some of them. Of approximately 59,000 clones in the sample, around nine tenths were seen once. The sequencing here drew on CD4+ or CD8+ T cells sorted from blood, taken in a trial of the OX40 agonist ivuxolimab. The receptor was derived from an adult with an advanced solid tumor such as melanoma, head and neck, liver or kidney cancer.

The CDR3 sequence: CASSLYSGPSTDTQYF. CDR3 coding DNA: TGCGCCAGCAGCTTGTATTCCGGGCCGAGCACAGATACGCAGTATTTT. V usage is TRBV5-1 and J usage is TRBJ2-3; D ambiguous. This CDR3 has 16 residues. The V end was cut by 1 base, the J end by 0 bases, with 12 bases between. The germline CDR1 and CDR2 sequences are SGHRS and YFSETQ.